This TCR beta chain was sequenced during a study of cytomegalovirus exposure and HLA in healthy donors. Study-level results: Presence/absence analyses assumed roughly uniform sequencing depth across donors. What a later analysis showed was that several of the most significant clusters appeared linked to common viral pathogens.

The PCR made use of 60 Vbeta and 13 Jbeta primers. Profiling relied on immunoSEQ multiplex PCR, and the TCRdb table lists in-frame clones only, not all of them. The table records about 89,000 clones, roughly 70% of them present only once. This clone was counted a few times. Its antigen is unknown. Trimming took 6 bases from V and 2 from J; bases not matched to a gene: 5. This CDR3 has 15 residues. Germline V lookup: CDR1 LNHDA, CDR2 SQIVND (reference sequence). Nominally healthy donors provided the samples, though records likely missed some immune exposures. The chain is built from TRBV19 and TRBJ2-4; 9 bases match TRBD1. The TCR originated in a male donor in good health and CMV-seronegative. The sample taken for sequencing was PBMCs. The CDR3 nucleotides read TGTGCCAGTAGCCACGACAGGGGGACCAAAAACATTCAGTACTTC. Residues: CASSHDRGTKNIQYF.